This TCR beta chain was identified during a study of CD8+ T cells in alopecia areata listed by TCRdb under 2018. With respect to the entire study: Treated patients were enrolled in an open-label pilot trial of oral tofacitinib, 5 to 10 mg twice daily, for moderate-to-severe alopecia areata. Tofacitinib was given for 6 to 18 months, followed by 6 months of follow-up off drug to assess delayed response and recurrence. Disease severity in treated patients was measured with the SALT score, which quantifies the percentage of affected scalp surface area. High-throughput TCRbeta sequencing was used to examine T cell clonal expansion in alopecia areata in both the C3H/HeJ mouse model and human patients. Human TCRbeta sequencing covered scalp tissue and sorted CD4+ and CD8+ peripheral blood T cells from patchy and totalis/universalis alopecia areata patients and healthy controls. Tofacitinib-treated patients had biopsies at baseline and at 4 and 24 weeks of treatment, with a later scalp biopsy in several patients. Scalp clonality was compared among normal scalp (n=4), patchy alopecia areata scalp (n=8), and alopecia totalis/universalis scalp (n=8). The RNA source kit depended on sample type: the PAXgene miRNA kit for fixed scalp, the miRNeasy kit for PBMCs, and the RNeasy kit for mouse skin. immunoSEQ multiplex PCR using 35 Vbeta forward primers and 13 Jbeta reverse primers was used to amplify TCRbeta CDR3 regions.

Regarding this clone: The antigen this receptor binds is unknown. No quality values exist for individual bases; no much larger clone is one base distant.

In the paper's terms, the treatment or condition label means: oral pan-JAK inhibitor, 5-10 mg twice daily. Lesional scalp punch biopsies and peripheral blood were obtained from alopecia areata patients. PBMCs were isolated by density centrifugation and stained for CD3, CD4 and CD8, after which CD4+ and CD8+ T cells were sorted on a FACSAria. The protocol used for the library was the immunoSEQ multiplex PCR assay. To provide template for TCR sequencing, every sample had RNA extracted and reverse transcribed into cDNA. First-strand cDNA was synthesized using SuperScript III with a 2:1 mix of oligo-dT and random hexamers. A synthetic immune receptor repertoire was used to assess amplification bias, and residual bias was removed computationally. For the original study's pipeline: Raw reads were preprocessed for error removal, and CDR3 was defined according to IMGT conventions as running from the conserved cysteine to phenylalanine. Clonality was computed by normalizing Shannon entropy by log2 of the number of productive unique TCRs and subtracting the result from 1. CD4 or CD8 identity of scalp clones was inferred by cross-referencing scalp TCRbeta sequences with sorted blood CD4 and CD8 repertoires. TCRdb provides this immuneACCESS table in a form limited to in-frame rearrangements. Some clones are lacking; in checked studies, under half of them reflect an unresolved V gene, and why the rest are absent is not known. The DNA gave D and trimming, while V, J and clone size come from that table. For this sample there are roughly 250,000 clones; 60% appear just once. 0.75% to 0.95% of the sample goes to the ten largest clones.

Results and caveats for the whole study, not just this receptor: Tofacitinib significantly lowered scalp clonality and the number of expanded CD8+ clones among the top 100 scalp clones. Resident alphabeta T cells in normal human skin are also sequenced, complicating scalp TCR repertoire analysis, unlike mouse skin dominated by gammadelta T cells. Because the treated cohort was small and included a single nonresponder, larger studies are needed to assess links between baseline CD8+ expansion and response. During tofacitinib treatment, many expanded lesional clones stuck around in both scalp and blood, and this persistence may partly explain why relapse happens after treatment is stopped. Higher clonality and more expanded CD8+ clones were observed in lesional scalp than in normal scalp, particularly in alopecia totalis/universalis, a finding suggestive of antigenic drive. TCR sequences shared between patients were less clear than in mice, possibly partly because of HLA diversity in the patient population.

Specimen: CD4+ T cells sorted from blood, collected at approximately week 52, from a patient treated with tofacitinib. This receptor was taken from a human donor with alopecia areata.

The CDR3: CASSLQGVGTEAFF. The nucleotides read TGTGCCAGCAGTCTCCAGGGGGTCGGTACTGAAGCTTTCTTT. Recombination joined TRBV2 with TRBJ1-1, and 7 bases in between align with TRBD1. Sequences SNHLY (CDR1) and FYNNEI (CDR2) are obtained from the germline V gene. From cysteine to phenylalanine, the CDR3 is 14 amino acids long. CDR3 DNA only is kept here, 42 bases in frame from base 1. V lost 5 bases and J lost 5 bases, and the count of bases not matched to a germline gene is 8.